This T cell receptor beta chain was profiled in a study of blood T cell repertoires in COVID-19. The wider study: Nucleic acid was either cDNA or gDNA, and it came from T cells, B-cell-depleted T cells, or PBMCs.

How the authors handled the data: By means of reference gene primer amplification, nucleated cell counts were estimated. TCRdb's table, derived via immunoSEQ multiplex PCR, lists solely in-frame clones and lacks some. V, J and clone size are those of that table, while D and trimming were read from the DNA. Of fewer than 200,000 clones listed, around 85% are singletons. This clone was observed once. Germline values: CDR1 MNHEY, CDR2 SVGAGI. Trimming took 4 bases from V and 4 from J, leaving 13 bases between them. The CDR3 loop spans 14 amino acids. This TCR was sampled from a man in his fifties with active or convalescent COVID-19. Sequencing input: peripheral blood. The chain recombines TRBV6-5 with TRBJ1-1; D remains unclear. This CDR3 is CASSSVREITEAFF. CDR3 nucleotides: TGTGCCAGCAGTTCGGTGAGGGAAATCACTGAAGCTTTCTTT.